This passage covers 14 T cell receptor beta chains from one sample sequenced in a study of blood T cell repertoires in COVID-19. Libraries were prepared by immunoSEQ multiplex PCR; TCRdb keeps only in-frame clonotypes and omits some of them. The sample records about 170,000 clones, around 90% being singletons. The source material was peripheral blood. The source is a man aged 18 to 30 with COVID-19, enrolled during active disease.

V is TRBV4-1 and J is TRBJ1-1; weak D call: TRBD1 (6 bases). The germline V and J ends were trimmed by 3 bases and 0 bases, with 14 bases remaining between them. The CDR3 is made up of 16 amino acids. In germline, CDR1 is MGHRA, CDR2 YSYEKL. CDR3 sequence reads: CASSHKRGQMNTEAFF. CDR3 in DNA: TGCGCCAGCAGCCACAAAAGAGGACAGATGAACACTGAAGCTTTCTTT.

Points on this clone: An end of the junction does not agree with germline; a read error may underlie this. The CDR3 region is CAVRRGPGEKLLF. The CDR3 region has the DNA TGTGCCGTCCGGCGGGGGCCGGGGGAAAAACTGCTTTTT. V and J are TRBV25-1 and TRBJ1-4; perhaps TRBD1 as D (6 bases). This CDR3 region has 13 residues. Germline CDR1 is MGHDK and CDR2 is SYGVNS.

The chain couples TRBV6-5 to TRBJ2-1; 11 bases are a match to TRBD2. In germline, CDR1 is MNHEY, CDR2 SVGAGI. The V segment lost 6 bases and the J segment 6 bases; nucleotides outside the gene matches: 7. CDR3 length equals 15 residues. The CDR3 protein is CASSLSGRAPNEQFF. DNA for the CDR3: TGTGCCAGCAGCCTTAGCGGGAGGGCCCCCAATGAGCAGTTCTTC.

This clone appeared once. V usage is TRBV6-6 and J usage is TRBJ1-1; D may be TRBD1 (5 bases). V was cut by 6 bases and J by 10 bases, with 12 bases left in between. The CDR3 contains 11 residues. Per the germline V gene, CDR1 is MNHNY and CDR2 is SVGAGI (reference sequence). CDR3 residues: CASSPGGLAFF. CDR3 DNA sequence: TGTGCCAGCAGCCCGGGGGGGTTAGCTTTCTTT.

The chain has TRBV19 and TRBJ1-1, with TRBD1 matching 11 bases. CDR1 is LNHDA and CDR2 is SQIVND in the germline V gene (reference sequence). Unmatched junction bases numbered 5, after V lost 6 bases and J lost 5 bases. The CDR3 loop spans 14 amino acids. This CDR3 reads CASRDRGRGTEAFF. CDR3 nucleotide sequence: TGTGCCAGTAGGGACAGGGGGCGCGGGACTGAAGCTTTCTTT.

The CDR3 region is CASSSMLATGGQETQYF. The CDR3 region has the DNA TGTGCCAGCAGCTCGATGCTCGCTACAGGGGGTCAAGAGACCCAGTACTTC. The chain recombines TRBV7-3 with TRBJ2-5, with 8 bases that match TRBD1. The germline CDR1 and CDR2 sequences are SGHTA and FQGTGA. The ends lost 4 bases at V and 2 bases at J; junction bases unmatched: 12. The CDR3 extends over 17 amino acids.

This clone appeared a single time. DNA of the CDR3: TGTGCCAGCAGTTTCTGGCGGGGTGGTACAGATACGCAGTATTTT. It translates to CASSFWRGGTDTQYF. The rearrangement uses TRBV27 and TRBJ2-3; D possibly corresponds to TRBD2 (6 bases). V was clipped by 3 bases and J by 3 bases, with 13 bases between them. The V gene's germline CDR1 is MNHEY and CDR2 SMNVEV (reference sequence). CDR3 length: 15 amino acids.

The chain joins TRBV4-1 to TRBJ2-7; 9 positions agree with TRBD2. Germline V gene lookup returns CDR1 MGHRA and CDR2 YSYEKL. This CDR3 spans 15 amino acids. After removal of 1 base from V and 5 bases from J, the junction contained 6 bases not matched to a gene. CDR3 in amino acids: CASSQGSGSIDEQYF. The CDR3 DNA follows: TGCGCCAGCAGCCAAGGTAGCGGGAGTATCGACGAGCAGTACTTC.

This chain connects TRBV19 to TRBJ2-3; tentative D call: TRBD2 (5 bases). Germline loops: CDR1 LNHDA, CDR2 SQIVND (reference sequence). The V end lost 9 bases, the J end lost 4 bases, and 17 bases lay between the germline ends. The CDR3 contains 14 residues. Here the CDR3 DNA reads TGTGCCAGCACGGACTCCACGTGGGCAGATACGCAGTATTTT. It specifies CASTDSTWADTQYF.

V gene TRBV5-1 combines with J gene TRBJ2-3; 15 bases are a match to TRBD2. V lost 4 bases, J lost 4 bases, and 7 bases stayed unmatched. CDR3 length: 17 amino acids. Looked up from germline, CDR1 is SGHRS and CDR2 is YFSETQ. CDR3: CASSLGLAGGPADTQYF. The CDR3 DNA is TGCGCCAGCAGCCTCGGACTAGCGGGAGGGCCGGCAGATACGCAGTATTTT.

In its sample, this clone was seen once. The CDR3 DNA reads TGTGCCAGCAGTCAACCGGGACTAGCGGGATACGAGCAGTACTTC. It is translated as CASSQPGLAGYEQYF. This chain joins TRBV6-5 and TRBJ2-7; TRBD2 matches at 13 bases. In germline, CDR1 is MNHEY, CDR2 SVGAGI. V shed 5 bases, J shed 4 bases, and the junction held 5 bases outside the gene matches. The CDR3 consists of 15 residues.

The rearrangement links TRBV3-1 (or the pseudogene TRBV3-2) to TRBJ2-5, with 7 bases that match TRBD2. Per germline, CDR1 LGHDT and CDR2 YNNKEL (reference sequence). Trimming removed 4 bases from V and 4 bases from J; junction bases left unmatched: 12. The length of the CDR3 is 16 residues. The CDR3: CASSPGVTGGRETQYF. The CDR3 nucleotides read TGTGCCAGCAGCCCAGGAGTGACGGGGGGACGAGAGACCCAGTACTTC.

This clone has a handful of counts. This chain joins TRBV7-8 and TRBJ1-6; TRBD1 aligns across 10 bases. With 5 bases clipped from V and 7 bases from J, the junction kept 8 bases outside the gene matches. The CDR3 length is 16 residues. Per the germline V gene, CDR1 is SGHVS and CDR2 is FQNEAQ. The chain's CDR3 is CASSKRDRGSNSPLHF. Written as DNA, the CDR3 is TGTGCCAGCAGCAAACGGGACAGGGGTTCCAATTCACCCCTCCACTTT.

The CDR3 loop is CASSRTGGGGEYGYTF. As DNA, the CDR3 is TGTGCCAGTAGCCGGACAGGGGGCGGGGGCGAGTATGGCTACACCTTC. V is TRBV19 and J is TRBJ1-2, with 11 bases lining up with TRBD1. The CDR3 sequence is 16 residues long. Per germline, CDR1 LNHDA and CDR2 SQIVND (reference sequence). The V gene end was trimmed by 6 bases and the J gene end by 5 bases; junction bases not matched to a gene: 11.